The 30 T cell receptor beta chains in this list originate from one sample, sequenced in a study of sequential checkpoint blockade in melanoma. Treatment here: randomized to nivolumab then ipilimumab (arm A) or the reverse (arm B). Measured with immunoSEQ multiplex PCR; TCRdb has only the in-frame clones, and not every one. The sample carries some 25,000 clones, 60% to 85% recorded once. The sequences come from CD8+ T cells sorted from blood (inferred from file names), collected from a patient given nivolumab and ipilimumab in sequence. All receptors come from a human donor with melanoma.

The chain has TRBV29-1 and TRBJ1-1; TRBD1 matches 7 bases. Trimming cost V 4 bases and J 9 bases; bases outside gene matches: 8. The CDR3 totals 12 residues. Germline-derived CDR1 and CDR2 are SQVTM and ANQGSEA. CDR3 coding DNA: TGCAGCGTTGGGGCAGGACAGGCCCAAGCTTTCTTT. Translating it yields CSVGAGQAQAFF.

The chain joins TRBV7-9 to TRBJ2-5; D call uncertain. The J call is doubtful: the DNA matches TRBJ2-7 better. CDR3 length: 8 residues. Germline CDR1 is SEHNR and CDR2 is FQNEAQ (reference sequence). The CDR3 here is CASPEQYF. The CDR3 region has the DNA TGTGCCAGCCCCGAGCAGTACTTC.

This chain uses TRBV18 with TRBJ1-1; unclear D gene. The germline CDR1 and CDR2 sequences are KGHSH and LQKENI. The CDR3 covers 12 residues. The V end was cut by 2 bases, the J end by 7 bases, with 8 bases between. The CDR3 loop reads CASSPGYSEAFF. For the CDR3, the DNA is TGTGCCAGCTCACCAGGGTACAGTGAAGCTTTCTTT.

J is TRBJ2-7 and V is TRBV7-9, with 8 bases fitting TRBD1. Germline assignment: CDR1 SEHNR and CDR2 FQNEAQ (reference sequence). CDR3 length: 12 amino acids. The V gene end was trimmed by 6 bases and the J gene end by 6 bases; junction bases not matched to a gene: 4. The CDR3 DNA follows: TGTGCCAGCAGTTCCACAGGGGGCGAGCAGTACTTC. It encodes CASSSTGGEQYF.

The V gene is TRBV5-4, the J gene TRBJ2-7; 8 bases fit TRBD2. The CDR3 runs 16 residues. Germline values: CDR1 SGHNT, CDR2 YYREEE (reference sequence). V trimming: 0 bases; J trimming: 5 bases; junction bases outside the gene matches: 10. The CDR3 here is CASSLAGRGGTHEQYF. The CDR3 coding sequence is TGTGCCAGCAGCTTGGCGGGGCGCGGGGGGACCCACGAGCAGTACTTC. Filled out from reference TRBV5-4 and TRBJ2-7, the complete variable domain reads ETGVTQSPTHLIKTRGQQVTLRCSSQSGHNTVSWYQQALGQGPQFIFQYYREEENGRGNFPPRFSGLQFPNYSSELNVNALELDDSALYLCASSLAGRGGTHEQYFGPGTRLTVT.

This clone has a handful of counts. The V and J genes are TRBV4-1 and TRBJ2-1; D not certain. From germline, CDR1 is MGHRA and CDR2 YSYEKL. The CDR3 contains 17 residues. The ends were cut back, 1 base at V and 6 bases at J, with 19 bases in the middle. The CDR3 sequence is CASSQVDLLPTSNEQFF. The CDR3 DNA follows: TGCGCCAGCAGCCAAGTTGACCTCTTACCGACAAGCAATGAGCAGTTCTTC.

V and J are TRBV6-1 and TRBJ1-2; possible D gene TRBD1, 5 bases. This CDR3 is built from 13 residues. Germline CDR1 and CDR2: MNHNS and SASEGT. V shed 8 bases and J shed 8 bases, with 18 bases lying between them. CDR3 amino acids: CASHRPGREGYTF. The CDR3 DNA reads TGTGCCAGCCACAGACCAGGGAGGGAAGGCTACACCTTC.

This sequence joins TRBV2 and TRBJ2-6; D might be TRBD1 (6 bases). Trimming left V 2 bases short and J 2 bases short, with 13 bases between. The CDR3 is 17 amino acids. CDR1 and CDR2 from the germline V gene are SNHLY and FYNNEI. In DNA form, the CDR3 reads TGTGCCAGCAGTGAAAAGCTCGCAGGGGCTGGGGCCAACGTCCTGACTTTC. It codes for CASSEKLAGAGANVLTF. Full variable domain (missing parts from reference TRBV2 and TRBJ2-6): EPEVTQTPSHQVTQMGQEVILRCVPISNHLYFYWYRQILGQKVEFLVSFYNNEISEKSEIFDDQFSVERPDGSNFTLKIRSTKLEDSAMYFCASSEKLAGAGANVLTFGAGSRLTVL.

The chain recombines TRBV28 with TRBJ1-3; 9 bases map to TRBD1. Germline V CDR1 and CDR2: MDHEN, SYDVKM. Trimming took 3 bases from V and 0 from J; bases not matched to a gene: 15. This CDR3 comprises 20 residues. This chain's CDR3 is CASSFLGQGILLGSGNTIYF. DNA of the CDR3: TGTGCCAGCAGTTTCTTAGGACAGGGGATTTTACTTGGCTCTGGAAACACCATATATTTT.

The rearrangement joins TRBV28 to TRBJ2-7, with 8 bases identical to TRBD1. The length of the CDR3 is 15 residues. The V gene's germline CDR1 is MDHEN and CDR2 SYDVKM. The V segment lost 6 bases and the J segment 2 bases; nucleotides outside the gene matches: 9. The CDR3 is CASRDPDRATYEQYF. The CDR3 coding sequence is TGTGCCAGCAGGGACCCGGACAGGGCAACCTACGAGCAGTACTTC. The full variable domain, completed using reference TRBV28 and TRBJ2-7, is DVKVTQSSRYLVKRTGEKVFLECVQDMDHENMFWYRQDPGLGLRLIYFSYDVKMKEKGDIPEGYSVSREKKERFSLILESASTNQTSMYLCASRDPDRATYEQYFGPGTRLTVT.

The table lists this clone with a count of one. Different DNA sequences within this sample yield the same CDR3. Written as DNA, the CDR3 is TGTGCCAGTAGTATAGATACCTACAATGAGCAGTTCTTC. Amino acid sequence: CASSIDTYNEQFF. The rearrangement links TRBV19 to TRBJ2-1; no firm D call. Germline V gives CDR1 LNHDA, CDR2 SQIVND (reference sequence). The CDR3 covers 13 residues. Between the trimmed V and J ends, which lost 0 bases and 2 bases, there was a span of 2 bases.

CDR3 in DNA: TGTGCCAGCACCAGCGGGGGCCACTCCTACGAGCAGTACTTC. Translation gives CASTSGGHSYEQYF. V and J are TRBV25-1 and TRBJ2-7; 8 bases line up with TRBD2. The CDR3 loop spans 14 amino acids. The germline gives CDR1 MGHDK, CDR2 SYGVNS. V was clipped by 7 bases and J by 0 bases; unmatched bases: 5.

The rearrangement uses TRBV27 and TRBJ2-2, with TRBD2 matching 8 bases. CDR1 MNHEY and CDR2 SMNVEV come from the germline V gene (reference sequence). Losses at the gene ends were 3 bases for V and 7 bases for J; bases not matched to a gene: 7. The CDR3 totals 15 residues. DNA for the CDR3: TGTGCCAGCAGTTTTACCAGCGGGGGAGACGGGGAGCTGTTTTTT. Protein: CASSFTSGGDGELFF.

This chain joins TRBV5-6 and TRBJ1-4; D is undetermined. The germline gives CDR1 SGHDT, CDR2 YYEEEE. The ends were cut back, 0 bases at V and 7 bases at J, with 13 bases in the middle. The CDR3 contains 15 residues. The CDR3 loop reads CASSLEIAPLEKLFF. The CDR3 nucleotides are TGTGCCAGCAGCTTGGAGATTGCACCACTTGAAAAACTGTTTTTT.

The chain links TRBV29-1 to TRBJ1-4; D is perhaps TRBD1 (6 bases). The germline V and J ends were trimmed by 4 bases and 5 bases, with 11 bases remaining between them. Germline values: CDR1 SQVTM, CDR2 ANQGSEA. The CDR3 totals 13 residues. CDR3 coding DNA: TGCAGCGTTGGGGTACAGGGAAATGAAAAACTGTTTTTT. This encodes CSVGVQGNEKLFF.

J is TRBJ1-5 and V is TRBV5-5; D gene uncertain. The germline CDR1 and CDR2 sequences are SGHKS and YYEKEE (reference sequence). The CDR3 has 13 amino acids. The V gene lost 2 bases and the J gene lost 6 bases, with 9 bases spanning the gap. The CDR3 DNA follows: TGTGCCAGCAGCTTAACAGAGATTCAGCCCCAGCATTTT. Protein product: CASSLTEIQPQHF.

The CDR3, as DNA: TGTGCCAGCAGCGTAGTCCCCGGGGGCGAGCAGTACTTC. It codes for CASSVVPGGEQYF. V and J are TRBV9 and TRBJ2-7, with D tentatively TRBD2 (6 bases). The V end was cut by 0 bases, the J end by 6 bases, with 10 bases between. CDR1 SGDLS and CDR2 YYNGEE come from the germline V gene. There are 13 residues in the CDR3.

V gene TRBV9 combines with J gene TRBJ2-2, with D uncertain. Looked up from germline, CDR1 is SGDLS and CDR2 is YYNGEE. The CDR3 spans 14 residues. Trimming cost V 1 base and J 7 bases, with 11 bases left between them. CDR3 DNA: TGTGCCAGCAGCGTATCCGGGTTGGGCGGGGAGCTGTTTTTT. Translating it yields CASSVSGLGGELFF.

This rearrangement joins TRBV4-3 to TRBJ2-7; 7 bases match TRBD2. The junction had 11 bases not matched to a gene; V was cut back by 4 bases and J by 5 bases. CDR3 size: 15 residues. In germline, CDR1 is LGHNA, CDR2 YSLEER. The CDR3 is CASSPGGGKGDEQYF. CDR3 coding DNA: TGCGCCAGCAGCCCTGGGGGGGGTAAAGGGGACGAGCAGTACTTC.

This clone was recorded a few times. The CDR3 protein is CASHMRGHEQFF. The CDR3 region has the DNA TGTGCCAGCCATATGAGAGGTCATGAGCAGTTCTTC. The rearrangement links TRBV18 to TRBJ2-1; no clear D gene. Germline V lookup: CDR1 KGHSH, CDR2 LQKENI. Trimming shortened V by 8 bases and J by 8 bases, and 13 bases separated the two germline ends. This CDR3 region has 12 residues.

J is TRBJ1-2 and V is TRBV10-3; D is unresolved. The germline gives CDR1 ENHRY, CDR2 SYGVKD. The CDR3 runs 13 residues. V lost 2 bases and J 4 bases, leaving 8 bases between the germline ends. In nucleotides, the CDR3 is TGTGCCATCAGTGAGACAGTTGTCTATGGCTACACCTTC. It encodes CAISETVVYGYTF.

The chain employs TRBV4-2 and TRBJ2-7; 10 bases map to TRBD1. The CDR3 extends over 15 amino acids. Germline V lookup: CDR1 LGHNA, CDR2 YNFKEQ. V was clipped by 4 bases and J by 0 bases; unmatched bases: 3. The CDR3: CASSLWTGGSYEQYF. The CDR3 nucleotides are TGTGCCAGCAGCCTCTGGACAGGGGGCTCCTACGAGCAGTACTTC.

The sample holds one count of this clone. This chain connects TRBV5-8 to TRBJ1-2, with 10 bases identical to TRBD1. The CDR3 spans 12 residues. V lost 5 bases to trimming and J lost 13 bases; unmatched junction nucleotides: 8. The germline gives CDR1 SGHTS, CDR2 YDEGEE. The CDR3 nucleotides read TGTGCCAGCAGTTATCCGGGACAGGGGTTCACCTTC. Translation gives CASSYPGQGFTF.

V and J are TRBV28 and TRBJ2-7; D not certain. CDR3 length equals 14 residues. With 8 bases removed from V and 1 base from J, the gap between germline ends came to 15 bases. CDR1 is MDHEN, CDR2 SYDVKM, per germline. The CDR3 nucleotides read TGTGCCAGCCTCTCCCCCCGGCGGTCCTACGAGCAGTACTTC. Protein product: CASLSPRRSYEQYF.

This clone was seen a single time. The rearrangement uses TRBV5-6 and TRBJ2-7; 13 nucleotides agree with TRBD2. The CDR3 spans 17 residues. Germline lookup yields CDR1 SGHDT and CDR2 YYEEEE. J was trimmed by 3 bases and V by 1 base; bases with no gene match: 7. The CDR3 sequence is CASSLTLAGGPDYEQYF. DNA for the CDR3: TGTGCCAGCAGCTTGACACTAGCGGGGGGGCCCGACTACGAGCAGTACTTC.

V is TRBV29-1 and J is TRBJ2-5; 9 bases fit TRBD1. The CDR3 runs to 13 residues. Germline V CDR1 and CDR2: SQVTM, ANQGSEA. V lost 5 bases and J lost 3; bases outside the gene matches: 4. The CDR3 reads CSVSRQGEETQYF. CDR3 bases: TGCAGCGTTTCACGACAGGGGGAAGAGACCCAGTACTTC.

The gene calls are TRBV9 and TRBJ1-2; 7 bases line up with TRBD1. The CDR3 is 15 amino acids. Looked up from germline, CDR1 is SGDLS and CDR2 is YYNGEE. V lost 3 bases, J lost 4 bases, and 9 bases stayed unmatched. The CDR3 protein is CASSGYRGWGYGYTF. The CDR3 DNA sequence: TGTGCCAGCAGCGGCTACAGGGGTTGGGGCTATGGCTACACCTTC.

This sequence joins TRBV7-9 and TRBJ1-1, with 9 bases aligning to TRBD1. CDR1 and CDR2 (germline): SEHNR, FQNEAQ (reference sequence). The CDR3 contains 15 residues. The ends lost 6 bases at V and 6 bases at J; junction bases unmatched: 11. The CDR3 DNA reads TGTGCCAGCAGTTCCCGGGACAGGGTGCCGCCTGAAGCTTTCTTT. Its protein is CASSSRDRVPPEAFF.

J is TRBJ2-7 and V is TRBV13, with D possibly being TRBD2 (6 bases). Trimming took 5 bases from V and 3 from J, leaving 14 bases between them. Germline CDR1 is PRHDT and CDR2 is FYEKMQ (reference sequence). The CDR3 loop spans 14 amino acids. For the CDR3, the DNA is TGTGCCAGCAGCGAGGGAGGTACTTTCTACGAGCAGTACTTC. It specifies CASSEGGTFYEQYF.

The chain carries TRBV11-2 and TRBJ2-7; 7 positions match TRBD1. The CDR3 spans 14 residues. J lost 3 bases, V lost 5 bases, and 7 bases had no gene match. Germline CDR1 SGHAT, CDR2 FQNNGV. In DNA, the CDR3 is TGTGCCAGCAGCCCCGGGACAGAATACTACGAGCAGTACTTC. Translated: CASSPGTEYYEQYF.